This is a list of T cell receptor beta chains from one sample in a study of shared clonotypes between healthy human individuals. Some clones are missing from TCRdb's copy, which holds only in-frame ones; the method was immunoSEQ multiplex PCR. The sample has approximately 2.1 million clones, over 85% seen once. The source material was naive CD4+ T cells from PBMCs. These receptors were obtained from a man aged 18 to 30 in good health. Some clones in this sample may be carry-over from other donors' samples. Both conserved end residues are part of each CDR3. Each record gives: CDR3 protein, CDR3 DNA, J gene, D gene, clone size, CDR3 length, V gene. A D gene is named only where the DNA matches it firmly. Only some rows state a clone size, as once, few, many or a class for expanded clones.

CDR3: CASSMGQGRYGYTF
DNA: TGTGCCAGTAGTATGGGGCAGGGCCGCTATGGCTACACCTTC
J: TRBJ1-2
D: .
size: .
length: 14
V: TRBV19

CDR3: CASSVEGGDGTDTQYF
DNA: TGTGCCAGCAGCGTAGAAGGGGGAGATGGCACAGATACGCAGTATTTT
J: TRBJ2-3
D: .
size: .
length: 16
V: TRBV9

CDR3: CASSQDGQGRGGYTF
DNA: TGCGCCAGCAGCCAAGATGGACAGGGGAGAGGTGGCTACACCTTC
J: TRBJ1-2
D: TRBD1
size: .
length: 15
V: TRBV4-3

CDR3: CASTPSGRAYNEQFF
DNA: TGTGCCAGCACCCCTAGCGGGAGGGCTTACAATGAGCAGTTCTTC
J: TRBJ2-1
D: TRBD2
size: .
length: 15
V: TRBV9

CDR3: CASSPTGGNYGYTF
DNA: TGTGCCAGCAGCCCGACGGGGGGGAACTATGGCTACACCTTC
J: TRBJ1-2
D: .
size: few
length: 14
V: TRBV14

CDR3: CASSSGQGNSGANVLTF
DNA: TGCGCCAGCAGCTCTGGACAGGGTAACTCTGGGGCCAACGTCCTGACTTTC
J: TRBJ2-6
D: TRBD1
size: .
length: 17
V: TRBV5-1

CDR3: CASSALAGRGGANVLTF
DNA: TGTGCCAGCAGCGCACTAGCGGGACGAGGTGGGGCCAACGTCCTGACTTTC
J: TRBJ2-6
D: TRBD2
size: .
length: 17
V: TRBV9

CDR3: CASSSGGIGPRDTF
DNA: TGTGCCAGCAGTTCTGGAGGGATTGGGCCCCGGGACACCTTC
J: TRBJ1-2
D: .
size: .
length: 14
V: TRBV28

CDR3: CASSGGLAESYEQYF
DNA: TGTGCCAGCAGCGGAGGACTAGCGGAGTCCTACGAGCAGTACTTC
J: TRBJ2-7
D: TRBD2
size: .
length: 15
V: TRBV9

CDR3: CASNLSGSSTDTQYF
DNA: TGTGCCAGCAACCTGAGCGGGAGTAGCACAGATACGCAGTATTTT
J: TRBJ2-3
D: TRBD2
size: .
length: 15
V: TRBV2

CDR3: CASFGGPYEQYF
DNA: TGTGCCAGCTTCGGGGGGCCCTACGAGCAGTACTTC
J: TRBJ2-7
D: .
size: .
length: 12
V: TRBV28

CDR3: CASSGTGGRDGYTF
DNA: TGTGCCAGCAGTGGGACAGGGGGACGCGATGGCTACACCTTC
J: TRBJ1-2
D: TRBD1
size: .
length: 14
V: TRBV6-4

CDR3: CASSQLYRGYNQPQHF
DNA: TGCGCCAGCAGTCAACTATACAGGGGCTATAATCAGCCCCAGCATTTT
J: TRBJ1-5
D: TRBD1
size: .
length: 16
V: TRBV23-1